A single sample is the source of the 29 T cell receptor beta chains below, sequenced in a study of cytomegalovirus exposure and HLA in healthy donors. In the PCR, 60 Vbeta and 13 Jbeta primers were used. TCRdb's table, derived via immunoSEQ multiplex PCR, lists solely in-frame clones and lacks some. The table lists some 110,000 clones. The sample was PBMCs. The receptors originated from a man aged 35 to 55 in good health and CMV-seronegative.

The J gene is TRBJ2-5, the V gene TRBV13; 9 bases line up with TRBD2. The CDR3 loop spans 15 amino acids. J lost 5 bases, V lost 2 bases, and 6 bases had no gene match. Germline V gives CDR1 PRHDT, CDR2 FYEKMQ (reference sequence). In nucleotides, the CDR3 is TGTGCCAGCAGCTTAAGGCGGGAGGGCCTCGAGACCCAGTACTTC. The encoded protein is CASSLRREGLETQYF. Using reference TRBV13 and TRBJ2-5 for the parts outside the CDR3, the full variable domain is AAGVIQSPRHLIKEKRETATLKCYPIPRHDTVYWYQQGPGQDPQFLISFYEKMQSDKGSIPDRFSAQQFSDYHSELNMSSLELGDSALYFCASSLRREGLETQYFGPGTRLLVL.

This chain uses TRBV30 with TRBJ2-7; D is ambiguous. The V gene's germline CDR1 is GTSNPN and CDR2 SVGIG (reference sequence). The CDR3 length is 11 residues. The ends were cut back, 2 bases at V and 6 bases at J, with 8 bases in the middle. The CDR3 DNA reads as TGTGCCTGGAGTTTCGGCGGCGAGCAGTACTTC. Its protein product is CAWSFGGEQYF.

This sequence joins TRBV6-4 and TRBJ1-2; a weak D match, TRBD1 (5 bases). The CDR3 has 13 amino acids. From germline, CDR1 is MRHNA and CDR2 SNTAGT. Trimming removed 2 bases from V and 4 bases from J, with 8 bases in between. CDR3 sequence (DNA): TGTGCCAGCAGTGACACAGGAGCCTATGGCTACACCTTC. Translated, it gives CASSDTGAYGYTF.

This chain links TRBV6-5 with TRBJ2-7; 8 bases align to TRBD2. The CDR3 extends over 13 amino acids. Germline CDR1 is MNHEY and CDR2 is SVGAGI. V shed 6 bases and J 4 bases; nucleotides not matched to a gene: 5. The CDR3 sequence is CASRRREGYEQYF. CDR3 bases: TGTGCCAGCAGGAGACGGGAGGGTTACGAGCAGTACTTC.

This chain uses TRBV4-2 with TRBJ2-3, with TRBD1 identical over 7 bases. J was trimmed by 6 bases and V by 4 bases; bases with no gene match: 7. The CDR3 has 14 residues. CDR1 is LGHNA, CDR2 YNFKEQ, per germline. Here the CDR3 DNA reads TGTGCCAGCAGCCTACAGACAGGGTACGATACGCAGTATTTT. Amino acid sequence: CASSLQTGYDTQYF.

The V call is TRBV18, the J call TRBJ2-7; 7 bases align to TRBD2. The CDR3 is 15 amino acids. Germline-derived CDR1 and CDR2 are KGHSH and LQKENI. V was clipped by 0 bases and J by 0 bases; unmatched bases: 2. The CDR3 protein is CASSPPAGNSYEQYF. The CDR3 DNA sequence: TGTGCCAGCTCACCACCAGCGGGAAACTCCTACGAGCAGTACTTC.

This sequence joins TRBV5-4 and TRBJ2-2; 7 nucleotides line up with TRBD2. With V trimmed by 4 bases and J by 2 bases, 8 bases remained unmatched. The V gene's germline CDR1 is SGHNT and CDR2 YYREEE (reference sequence). The CDR3 length is 16 residues. The CDR3 region is CASSPSGRTNTGELFF. The CDR3, as DNA: TGTGCCAGCAGCCCTTCCGGGAGGACTAACACCGGGGAGCTGTTTTTT.

CDR3 residues: CASSDPPGYQSGANVLTF. The CDR3 nucleotides are TGTGCCAGCAGTGACCCACCGGGATATCAATCTGGGGCCAACGTCCTGACTTTC. The chain carries TRBV6-1 and TRBJ2-6; TRBD2 might be the D (5 bases). Germline loops: CDR1 MNHNS, CDR2 SASEGT. Trimming pared 3 bases from V and 1 base from J, leaving 16 bases between. This CDR3 contains 18 residues.

The CDR3 DNA reads TGTGCCAGCAGCCCAGGACAGGGGACTCACACTGAAGCTTTCTTT. This translates into CASSPGQGTHTEAFF. The chain carries TRBV7-9 and TRBJ1-1, with 9 bases identical to TRBD1. Per germline, CDR1 SEHNR and CDR2 FQNEAQ (reference sequence). J gave up 3 bases and V 5 bases, and 7 bases lay outside the gene matches. This CDR3 region has 15 residues.

The chain is built from TRBV6-1 and TRBJ1-6, with a possible D match to TRBD1 (5 bases). The V gene lost 3 bases and the J gene lost 11 bases, with 5 bases spanning the gap. Germline V lookup: CDR1 MNHNS, CDR2 SASEGT. The CDR3 has 11 amino acids. DNA of the CDR3: TGTGCCAGCAGTGACAGGGCACCCCTCCACTTT. Its protein is CASSDRAPLHF.

The chain links TRBV30 to TRBJ1-5; 7 bases align to TRBD1. V dropped 3 bases and J dropped 6; count of bases not matched to a gene: 5. From germline, CDR1 is GTSNPN and CDR2 SVGIG (reference sequence). The CDR3 sequence is 13 residues long. The DNA of the CDR3 is TGTGCCTGGAGCGACAGGGATGGTCAGCCCCAGCATTTT. Protein sequence: CAWSDRDGQPQHF.

The rearrangement joins TRBV4-1 to TRBJ2-7, with 11 bases that match TRBD1. The CDR3 extends over 15 amino acids. The germline V gene encodes CDR1 MGHRA and CDR2 YSYEKL. With 5 bases clipped from V and 3 bases from J, the junction kept 6 bases outside the gene matches. The CDR3 spells CASSTAGTGGYEQYF. The CDR3 DNA is TGCGCCAGCAGCACCGCAGGGACAGGGGGCTACGAGCAGTACTTC.

This sequence joins TRBV28 and TRBJ2-2, with D perhaps TRBD1 (6 bases). The germline CDR1 and CDR2 sequences are MDHEN and SYDVKM. Trimming cost V 5 bases and J 6 bases, with 10 bases left between them. The CDR3 runs 13 residues. The CDR3 DNA reads TGTGCCAGCAGTCTAGGGACACCCGGGGAGCTGTTTTTT. Translated, it gives CASSLGTPGELFF.

V gene TRBV5-1 combines with J gene TRBJ1-3; possible D gene TRBD1, 6 bases. Germline CDR1 and CDR2: SGHRS and YFSETQ. The V and J ends lost 4 bases and 0 bases respectively, with 14 bases between them. This CDR3 is 16 amino acids long. Written as DNA, the CDR3 is TGCGCCAGCAGCGCGGACAGAATGGGCTCTGGAAACACCATATATTTT. This codes for CASSADRMGSGNTIYF.

A word on this clone: This CDR3 is also generated by other DNA sequences in the sample. This chain connects TRBV15 to TRBJ2-5; no firm D call. Trimming shortened V by 0 bases and J by 1 base, and 12 bases separated the two germline ends. The CDR3 covers 16 residues. Germline CDR1 is LNHNV and CDR2 is YYDKDF (reference sequence). CDR3 DNA: TGTGCCACCAGCAGAGATTTTTCGGCAGGCCAAGAGACCCAGTACTTC. Encoded protein: CATSRDFSAGQETQYF.

V gene TRBV6-6 combines with J gene TRBJ2-7; 13 bases are shared with TRBD2. The CDR3 consists of 15 residues. The V gene's germline CDR1 is MNHNY and CDR2 SVGAGI (reference sequence). The trim removed 6 bases at V and 4 bases at J, leaving 6 bases unmatched. The CDR3 spells CASRLGLAGPYEQYF. CDR3 nucleotides: TGTGCCAGCAGACTGGGACTAGCGGGACCTTACGAGCAGTACTTC.

The CDR3 DNA reads as TGTGCCTGGAGTGCCCCCGGGAGGGACACTGAAGCTTTCTTT. It encodes CAWSAPGRDTEAFF. The V and J genes are TRBV30 and TRBJ1-1; D is ambiguous. V was trimmed by 1 base and J by 3 bases, leaving 12 bases between them. Germline CDR1 GTSNPN, CDR2 SVGIG (reference sequence). The CDR3 is made up of 14 amino acids.

According to its frequency, this clone is medium-sized (0.01 to 0.1%). The genes are TRBV2 and TRBJ2-7; D perhaps matches TRBD1 (6 bases). V was clipped by 7 bases and J by 3 bases, with 13 bases between them. Germline V lookup: CDR1 SNHLY, CDR2 FYNNEI. The CDR3 is made up of 13 amino acids. This CDR3 reads CASKLRQVYEQYF. In DNA form, the CDR3 reads TGTGCCAGCAAGTTAAGACAGGTCTACGAGCAGTACTTC. Filled out from reference TRBV2 and TRBJ2-7, the complete variable domain reads EPEVTQTPSHQVTQMGQEVILRCVPISNHLYFYWYRQILGQKVEFLVSFYNNEISEKSEIFDDQFSVERPDGSNFTLKIRSTKLEDSAMYFCASKLRQVYEQYFGPGTRLTVT.

The genes are TRBV2 and TRBJ1-5; D is perhaps TRBD1 (5 bases). Germline CDR1 is SNHLY and CDR2 is FYNNEI. The CDR3 totals 14 residues. V lost 7 bases, J lost 1 base, and 11 bases lay in between. The CDR3 DNA reads TGTGCCAGCAAGAGACAGCCAAGCAATCAGCCCCAGCATTTT. Its translation is CASKRQPSNQPQHF. Drawing the rest from reference TRBV2 and TRBJ1-5, the complete variable domain is EPEVTQTPSHQVTQMGQEVILRCVPISNHLYFYWYRQILGQKVEFLVSFYNNEISEKSEIFDDQFSVERPDGSNFTLKIRSTKLEDSAMYFCASKRQPSNQPQHFGDGTRLSIL.

The J gene is TRBJ2-7, the V gene TRBV27, with 8 bases fitting TRBD1. The CDR3 runs 15 residues. Trimming at V came to 4 bases and at J to 0 bases, leaving 5 bases not matched to a gene. From germline, CDR1 is MNHEY and CDR2 SMNVEV (reference sequence). In nucleotides, the CDR3 is TGTGCCAGCAGTTACAGCAGGGGGCTCTCCTACGAGCAGTACTTC. This translates into CASSYSRGLSYEQYF.

The chain combines TRBV4-3 with TRBJ2-7; the D call may be TRBD1 or TRBD2 (7 bases each). The V gene's germline CDR1 is LGHNA and CDR2 YSLEER. V lost 5 bases to trimming and J lost 6 bases, with 20 bases between them. The CDR3 extends over 15 amino acids. In DNA, the CDR3 is TGCGCCAGCAGCGAAGGGGGCGGGAGTGCCCTCGAGCAGTACTTC. As protein: CASSEGGGSALEQYF.

Concerning this clone: Compared with germline, one end of the junction differs, possibly owing to a read error. This chain connects TRBV30 to TRBJ2-6, with TRBD2 as a possible D gene (7 bases). The CDR3 spans 16 residues. From germline, CDR1 is GTSNPN and CDR2 SVGIG (reference sequence). The CDR3 bases are TGTGCCTGGAGTGACAAGGGGGGGTCTGGGGCCAACGCCCTGACTTTC. It codes for CAWSDKGGSGANALTF.

The chain employs TRBV6-5 and TRBJ2-7; 8 bases agree with TRBD1. The J segment lost 6 bases and the V segment lost 5 bases, leaving 12 bases of the junction unmatched. The CDR3 sequence is 15 residues long. The germline V gene encodes CDR1 MNHEY and CDR2 SVGAGI. CDR3 protein: CASSGLGQGAREQYF. DNA for the CDR3: TGTGCCAGCAGTGGACTCGGACAGGGCGCCCGCGAGCAGTACTTC.

This sequence joins TRBV11-2 and TRBJ2-1, with 7 bases fitting TRBD2. There are 17 residues in the CDR3. With 5 bases clipped from V and 7 bases from J, the junction kept 17 bases outside the gene matches. The germline V gene has CDR1 SGHAT and CDR2 FQNNGV. This CDR3 reads CASSQRDGRAAANEQFF. The CDR3 coding sequence is TGTGCCAGCAGCCAGCGGGACGGACGGGCAGCCGCGAATGAGCAGTTCTTC. Looking up the rest from reference TRBV11-2 and TRBJ2-1 gives the full variable domain: EAGVAQSPRYKIIEKRQSVAFWCNPISGHATLYWYQQILGQGPKLLIQFQNNGVVDDSQLPKDRFSAERLKGVDSTLKIQPAKLEDSAVYLCASSQRDGRAAANEQFFGPGTRLTVL.

The chain links TRBV4-1 to TRBJ1-6; 10 positions agree with TRBD1. CDR1 MGHRA and CDR2 YSYEKL come from the germline V gene. The V gene end was trimmed by 4 bases and the J gene end by 4 bases; junction bases not matched to a gene: 1. The CDR3 loop spans 15 amino acids. The CDR3 region has the DNA TGCGCCAGCAGCCTGGACAGGGGGTATAATTCACCCCTCCACTTT. It encodes CASSLDRGYNSPLHF.

The chain links TRBV6-1 to TRBJ1-1, with D possibly being TRBD1 (6 bases). Germline CDR1 and CDR2: MNHNS and SASEGT. The CDR3 covers 15 residues. Trimming left V 7 bases short and J 1 base short, with 16 bases between. The CDR3 nucleotides are TGTGCCAGCACTTGGGACACCAGGGCGAACACTGAAGCTTTCTTT. Protein product: CASTWDTRANTEAFF.

The chain joins TRBV14 to TRBJ1-2; D unclear. CDR1 is SGHDN and CDR2 is FVKESK in the germline V gene. The CDR3 runs 15 residues. V lost 5 bases to trimming and J lost 8 bases, with 21 bases between them. CDR3 sequence (DNA): TGTGCCAGCAGCACAACCGGCGCGGACTCGGGGGGCTACACCTTC. Translating gives CASSTTGADSGGYTF.

Points on this clone: Other DNA sequences in the sample encode the same CDR3. V is TRBV5-1 and J is TRBJ2-7, with a weak D call TRBD1 (6 bases). The germline V gene encodes CDR1 SGHRS and CDR2 YFSETQ. Trimming stripped 3 bases from V and 4 bases from J, with 8 bases between. The CDR3 has 12 residues. CDR3 in amino acids: CASSSQGYEQYF. CDR3 in DNA: TGCGCCAGCAGCTCACAGGGATACGAGCAGTACTTC.

This chain links TRBV19 with TRBJ2-2; a possible D gene is TRBD1 (7 bases). The ends were cut back, 7 bases at V and 4 bases at J, with 19 bases in the middle. CDR3 size: 16 residues. CDR1 is LNHDA and CDR2 is SQIVND in the germline V gene (reference sequence). The CDR3 loop reads CASIPGGKWGTGELFF. CDR3 DNA: TGTGCCAGTATCCCAGGGGGGAAATGGGGCACCGGGGAGCTGTTTTTT.